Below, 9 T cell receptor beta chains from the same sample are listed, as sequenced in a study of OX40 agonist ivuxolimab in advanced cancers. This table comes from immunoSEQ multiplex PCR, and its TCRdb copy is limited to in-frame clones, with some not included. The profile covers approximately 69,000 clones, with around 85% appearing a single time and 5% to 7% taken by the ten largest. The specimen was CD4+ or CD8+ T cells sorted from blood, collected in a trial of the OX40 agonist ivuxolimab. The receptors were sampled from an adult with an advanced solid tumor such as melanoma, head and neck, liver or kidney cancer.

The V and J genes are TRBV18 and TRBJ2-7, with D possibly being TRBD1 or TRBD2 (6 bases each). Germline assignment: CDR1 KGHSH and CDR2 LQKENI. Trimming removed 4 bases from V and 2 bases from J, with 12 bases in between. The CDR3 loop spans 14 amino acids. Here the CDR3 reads CASSRGAVTYEQYF. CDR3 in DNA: TGTGCCAGCTCACGGGGGGCAGTCACCTACGAGCAGTACTTC.

CDR3 DNA: TGCGCCAGCAGCTTGGACAGGGGTCTTTACCTTTACAATGAGCAGTTCTTC. Translated, it gives CASSLDRGLYLYNEQFF. The chain couples TRBV5-1 to TRBJ2-1; 7 nucleotides align to TRBD1. V was pared by 0 bases and J by 4 bases, with 10 bases of the junction left unmatched. Germline CDR1 SGHRS, CDR2 YFSETQ. The CDR3 has 17 residues.

For the CDR3, the DNA is TGTGCCAGCAGCCCCAAGCAGATCCTCAACTATGGCTACACCTTC. This encodes CASSPKQILNYGYTF. The chain uses TRBV5-6 and TRBJ1-2; no reliable D call. V lost 4 bases, J lost 2 bases, and 15 bases lay in between. Germline CDR1 SGHDT, CDR2 YYEEEE. The CDR3 runs to 15 residues.

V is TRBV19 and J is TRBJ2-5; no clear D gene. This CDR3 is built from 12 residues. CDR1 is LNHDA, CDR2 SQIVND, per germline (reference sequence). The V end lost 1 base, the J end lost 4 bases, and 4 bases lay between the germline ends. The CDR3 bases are TGTGCCAGTAGTATAGTTCCAGAGACCCAGTACTTC. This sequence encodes CASSIVPETQYF.

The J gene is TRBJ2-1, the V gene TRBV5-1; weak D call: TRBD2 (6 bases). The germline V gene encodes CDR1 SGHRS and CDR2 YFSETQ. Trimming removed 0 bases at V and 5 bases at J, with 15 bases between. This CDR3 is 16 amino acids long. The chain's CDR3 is CASSLGGGSGDNEQFF. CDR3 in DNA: TGCGCCAGCAGCTTGGGTGGAGGGAGTGGAGACAATGAGCAGTTCTTC.

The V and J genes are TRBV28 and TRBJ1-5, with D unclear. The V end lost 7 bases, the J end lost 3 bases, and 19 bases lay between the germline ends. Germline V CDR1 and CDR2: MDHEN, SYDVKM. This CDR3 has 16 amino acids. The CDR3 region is CASTNKRTQINQPQHF. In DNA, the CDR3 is TGTGCCAGCACTAACAAGCGGACGCAAATCAATCAGCCCCAGCATTTT.

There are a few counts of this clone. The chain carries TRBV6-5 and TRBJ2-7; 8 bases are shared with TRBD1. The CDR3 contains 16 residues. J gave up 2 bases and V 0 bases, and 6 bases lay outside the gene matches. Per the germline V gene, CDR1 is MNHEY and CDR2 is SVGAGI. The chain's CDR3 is CASSYSIWTGTYEQYF. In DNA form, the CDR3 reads TGTGCCAGCAGTTACTCGATTTGGACAGGGACCTACGAGCAGTACTTC.

The CDR3 loop reads CASSLLANTGELFF. The CDR3 bases are TGTGCCAGCAGCTTATTAGCGAACACCGGGGAGCTGTTTTTT. This rearrangement joins TRBV11-2 to TRBJ2-2; D is ambiguous. The germline V gene encodes CDR1 SGHAT and CDR2 FQNNGV. The CDR3 extends over 14 amino acids. Trimming cost V 2 bases and J 0 bases, with 4 bases left between them.

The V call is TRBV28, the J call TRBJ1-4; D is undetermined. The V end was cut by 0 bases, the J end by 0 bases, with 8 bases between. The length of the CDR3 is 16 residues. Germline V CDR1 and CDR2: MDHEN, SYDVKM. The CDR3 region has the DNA TGTGCCAGCAGTTTATGGGCGCTTGCAACTAATGAAAAACTGTTTTTT. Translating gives CASSLWALATNEKLFF.